Listed here are 24 T cell receptor beta chains from one sample, sequenced in a study of CD8 T cells in ankylosing spondylitis. A single record per CDR3 protein comes from TCRdb applying MiXCR to the 5' RACE reads. The table records 200,000 to 300,000 distinct CDR3 sequences, 7.5% to 9% of them present only once. The specimen was blood, either unsorted or a sorted T cell fraction (not recorded which). The receptors originated from a male donor with ankylosing spondylitis or in good health (not recorded which).

This sequence joins TRBV2 and TRBJ2-1; D is possibly TRBD2 (6 bases). Germline V gene lookup returns CDR1 SNHLY and CDR2 FYNNEI. Trimming took off 10 bases at V and 0 bases at J, with 16 bases between the two ends. The length of the CDR3 is 15 residues. The CDR3 bases are TGTGCCATCTCCTCGGGGGTTAGCTCCTACAATGAGCAGTTCTTC. The encoded protein is CAISSGVSSYNEQFF.

This clonotype was picked up many times. The genes are TRBV10-3 and TRBJ1-2, with 8 bases lining up with TRBD1. Germline CDR1 and CDR2: ENHRY and SYGVKD. V shed 6 bases and J 7 bases; nucleotides not matched to a gene: 13. The CDR3 spans 15 residues. As DNA, the CDR3 is TGTGCCATCAGCCGCCCCCTGGACAGGGTCGGTGGCTACACCTTC. Amino acids: CAISRPLDRVGGYTF.

The CDR3 protein is CASSRGLEEANEQFF. CDR3 DNA: TGTGCCAGCAGCCGAGGACTAGAGGAGGCCAATGAGCAGTTCTTC. The chain links TRBV5-4 to TRBJ2-1, with 7 bases identical to TRBD2. The length of the CDR3 is 15 residues. Germline V gene sequence: CDR1 SGHNT, CDR2 YYREEE (reference sequence). V lost 4 bases to trimming and J lost 6 bases; unmatched junction nucleotides: 10.

This clonotype appeared a few times. V is TRBV19 and J is TRBJ1-5; possibly TRBD1 for D (6 bases). The CDR3 spans 14 residues. Between the trimmed V and J ends, which lost 5 bases and 8 bases, there was a span of 16 bases. The germline gives CDR1 LNHDA, CDR2 SQIVND (reference sequence). CDR3 DNA: TGTGCCAGTAGTCCTCGGACAGTTAGTAAGCCCCAGCATTTT. Its protein product is CASSPRTVSKPQHF.

This clonotype was seen a few times. The V and J genes are TRBV7-6 and TRBJ2-7; 11 positions agree with TRBD2. This CDR3 region has 16 residues. Germline assignment: CDR1 SGHVS and CDR2 FNYEAQ. With 1 base clipped from V and 3 bases from J, the junction kept 5 bases outside the gene matches. The CDR3 sequence: CASSLEVAGGIYEQYF. In nucleotides, the CDR3 is TGTGCCAGCAGCTTAGAAGTAGCGGGAGGGATCTACGAGCAGTACTTC. The whole variable domain, remainder taken from reference TRBV7-6 and TRBJ2-7, is GAGVSQSPRYKVTKRGQDVALRCDPISGHVSLYWYRQALGQGPEFLTYFNYEAQQDKSGLPNDRFSAERPEGSISTLTIQRTEQRDSAMYRCASSLEVAGGIYEQYFGPGTRLTVT.

The chain is built from TRBV15 and TRBJ2-1, with 11 bases that match TRBD1. V trimming: 0 bases; J trimming: 2 bases; junction bases outside the gene matches: 3. The CDR3 covers 17 residues. Per the germline V gene, CDR1 is LNHNV and CDR2 is YYDKDF (reference sequence). This CDR3 is CATSREKDRGPYNEQFF. CDR3 in DNA: TGTGCCACCAGCAGAGAAAAGGACAGGGGGCCCTACAATGAGCAGTTCTTC. The entire variable domain, with the rest obtained from reference TRBV15 and TRBJ2-1, is as follows: DAMVIQNPRYQVTQFGKPVTLSCSQTLNHNVMYWYQQKSSQAPKLLFHYYDKDFNNEADTPDNFQSRRPNTSFCFLDIRSPGLGDTAMYLCATSREKDRGPYNEQFFGPGTRLTVL.

The rearrangement links TRBV7-2 to TRBJ1-5, with unresolved D. The CDR3 contains 13 residues. The germline CDR1 and CDR2 sequences are SGHTA and FQGNSA. Trimming left V 10 bases short and J 0 bases short, with 10 bases between. CDR3 sequence: CATGSHSNQPQHF. The CDR3, as DNA: TGTGCCACGGGCAGTCATAGCAATCAGCCCCAGCATTTT.

This clonotype occurred a few times. V and J are TRBV9 and TRBJ1-5; perhaps TRBD1 as D (5 bases). CDR1 SGDLS and CDR2 YYNGEE come from the germline V gene. CDR3 length: 15 amino acids. Trimming cost V 3 bases and J 2 bases, with 12 bases left between them. CDR3 sequence: CASSDGGLGNQPQHF. CDR3 bases: TGTGCCAGCAGCGATGGGGGATTAGGCAATCAGCCCCAGCATTTT.

This clonotype was counted at least ten times. This sequence joins TRBV7-8 and TRBJ1-1; D gene unclear. The CDR3 loop spans 14 amino acids. V dropped 3 bases and J dropped 0 bases, with 8 bases sitting between them. Germline V gives CDR1 SGHVS, CDR2 FQNEAQ. CDR3 loop: CASSLLSLNTEAFF. In DNA form, the CDR3 reads TGTGCCAGCAGCTTGCTATCCCTGAACACTGAAGCTTTCTTT.

The chain uses TRBV20-1 and TRBJ2-5; D is uncertain. V was shortened by 2 bases and J by 0 bases, with 13 bases between the two germline ends. This CDR3 comprises 15 residues. Looked up from germline, CDR1 is DFQATT and CDR2 is SNEGSKA (reference sequence). The CDR3: CSARTQPLYQETQYF. The CDR3 coding sequence is TGCAGTGCTAGAACTCAGCCTCTGTACCAAGAGACCCAGTACTTC.

This clonotype occurred many times. The genes are TRBV9 and TRBJ1-5; 9 nucleotides align to TRBD1. The CDR3 is made up of 14 amino acids. Germline V CDR1 and CDR2: SGDLS, YYNGEE. The trim removed 4 bases at V and 4 bases at J, leaving 3 bases unmatched. The CDR3 here is CASSKGQGNQPQHF. The CDR3 nucleotides are TGTGCCAGCAGCAAGGGACAGGGTAATCAGCCCCAGCATTTT.

This clonotype was picked up many times. The gene calls are TRBV4-3 and TRBJ1-1; perhaps TRBD1 as D (5 bases). Germline values: CDR1 LGHNA, CDR2 YSLEER. The CDR3 runs to 16 residues. V gave up 4 bases and J gave up 0 bases, with 15 bases separating them. DNA of the CDR3: TGCGCCAGCAGCCTAGGGACCGGTAATATGAACACTGAAGCTTTCTTT. This translates into CASSLGTGNMNTEAFF.

A note on this clonotype: A much larger clone lies a single base off, so this may be a read error. This chain uses TRBV12-3 or TRBV12-4 with TRBJ2-1; D not certain. CDR3 length: 16 amino acids. V lost 4 bases and J 5 bases, leaving 18 bases between the germline ends. DNA for the CDR3: TGTGCCAGCAGTTCCAACTCAAAACAGCCCGACAATGAGCAGTTCTTC. It specifies CASSSNSKQPDNEQFF.

This chain links TRBV5-1 with TRBJ1-4; D is ambiguous. Looked up from germline, CDR1 is SGHRS and CDR2 is YFSETQ. The CDR3 covers 14 residues. Trimming took 0 bases from V and 5 from J, leaving 8 bases between them. The CDR3 DNA follows: TGCGCCAGCAGCTTGGGCCAGGAGAATGAAAAACTGTTTTTT. Translated: CASSLGQENEKLFF.

This clonotype was seen ten or more times. The rearrangement joins TRBV3-1 to TRBJ2-1, with 7 bases aligning to TRBD2. Looked up from germline, CDR1 is LGHDT and CDR2 is YNNKEL (reference sequence). Germline trimming cut 1 base from V and 8 bases from J; bases unmatched to any gene: 20. The CDR3 extends over 19 amino acids. The CDR3 region has the DNA TGTGCCAGCAGCCAAGGTGTGGGGACTACCCCAACGCGGATCGATGAGCAGTTCTTC. This encodes CASSQGVGTTPTRIDEQFF.

In this sample, this clonotype turned up many times. The chain carries TRBV7-2 and TRBJ1-1; no clear D gene. V lost 9 bases to trimming and J lost 5 bases, with 16 bases between them. The CDR3 spans 13 residues. Germline V gene sequence: CDR1 SGHTA, CDR2 FQGNSA. CDR3 nucleotides: TGTGCCAGTAATTACGGGCCGAGGACTGAAGCTTTCTTT. Translating gives CASNYGPRTEAFF.

In this sample, this clonotype turned up once. The rearrangement uses TRBV7-8 and TRBJ1-5; D gene unclear. This CDR3 has 14 amino acids. V was shortened by 2 bases and J by 2 bases, with 7 bases between the two germline ends. Germline V gene data show CDR1 as SGHVS and CDR2 as FQNEAQ. CDR3 nucleotide sequence: TGTGCCAGCAGCTTAAGTGGGGGCAATCAGCCCCAGCATTTT. Amino acid sequence: CASSLSGGNQPQHF.

This clonotype was seen repeatedly, ten times or more. The chain joins TRBV4-3 to TRBJ2-3; possibly TRBD1 for D (5 bases). CDR1 LGHNA and CDR2 YSLEER come from the germline V gene. V gave up 1 base and J gave up 1 base, with 15 bases separating them. This CDR3 has 17 residues. For the CDR3, the DNA is TGCGCCAGCAGCCAAGCGAAGGGGCCTATGGGCACAGATACGCAGTATTTT. Amino acid sequence: CASSQAKGPMGTDTQYF.

This clonotype occurred many times. V usage is TRBV12-5 and J usage is TRBJ2-3; possibly TRBD2 for D (6 bases). This CDR3 has 13 amino acids. The V gene's germline CDR1 is LGHNT and CDR2 FRNRAP. Trimming shortened V by 5 bases and J by 11 bases, and 17 bases separated the two germline ends. The CDR3 loop is CASGPPSGDQQYF. The CDR3 region has the DNA TGTGCTAGTGGTCCGCCCTCGGGAGACCAGCAGTATTTT.

V gene TRBV7-8 combines with J gene TRBJ2-5; the D is unclear. This CDR3 comprises 15 residues. CDR1 is SGHVS and CDR2 is FQNEAQ in the germline V gene. Trimming took 2 bases from V and 0 from J, leaving 10 bases between them. The CDR3 DNA is TGTGCCAGCAGCTTATACGGTCCGGACCAAGAGACCCAGTACTTC. Protein product: CASSLYGPDQETQYF.

DNA for the CDR3: TGTGCCAGCAGCTTACGGGCAGGGGGCAGGAGTAGGGTAAATGAGCAGTTCTTC. Amino acids: CASSLRAGGRSRVNEQFF. This sequence joins TRBV11-3 and TRBJ2-1, with 8 bases aligning to TRBD1. Germline CDR1 SGHNT, CDR2 YENEEA. V was pared by 2 bases and J by 7 bases, with 16 bases of the junction left unmatched. The CDR3 has 18 amino acids.

This clonotype was counted at least ten times. V is TRBV5-1 and J is TRBJ2-1, with TRBD2 matching 13 bases. The CDR3 consists of 17 residues. Germline trimming cut 2 bases from V and 6 bases from J; bases unmatched to any gene: 8. Germline V gene data show CDR1 as SGHRS and CDR2 as YFSETQ. The CDR3 nucleotides read TGCGCCAGCAGCTTCCGACTAGCGGGGGGACCCTCCAATGAGCAGTTCTTC. This encodes CASSFRLAGGPSNEQFF.

This clonotype was seen at least ten times. This chain joins TRBV18 and TRBJ1-2, with D unresolved. The CDR3 is made up of 14 amino acids. The ends were cut back, 2 bases at V and 0 bases at J, with 7 bases in the middle. The germline V gene encodes CDR1 KGHSH and CDR2 LQKENI. The CDR3 is CASSPSAANYGYTF. CDR3 bases: TGTGCCAGCTCACCATCGGCAGCTAACTATGGCTACACCTTC.

For this clonotype: Just one base apart from a much larger clone, this may be a read error. V gene TRBV20-1 combines with J gene TRBJ1-1; D is unclear. V was shortened by 1 base and J by 1 base, with 7 bases between the two germline ends. The CDR3 has 13 amino acids. Germline V gene sequence: CDR1 DFQATT, CDR2 SNEGSKA (reference sequence). In nucleotides, the CDR3 is TGCAGTGCTAGAGCGGATGAGAACACTGAAGCTTTCTTT. It encodes CSARADENTEAFF.